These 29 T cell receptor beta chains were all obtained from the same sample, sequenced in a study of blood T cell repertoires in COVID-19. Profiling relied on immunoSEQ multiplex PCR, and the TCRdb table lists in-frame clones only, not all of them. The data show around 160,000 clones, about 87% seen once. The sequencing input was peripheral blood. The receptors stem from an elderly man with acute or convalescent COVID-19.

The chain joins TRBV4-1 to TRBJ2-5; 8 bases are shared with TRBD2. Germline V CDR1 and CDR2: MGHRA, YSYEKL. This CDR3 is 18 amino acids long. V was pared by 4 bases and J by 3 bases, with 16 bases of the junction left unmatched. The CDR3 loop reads CASSLTLAGTGEKETQYF. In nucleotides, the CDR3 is TGCGCCAGCAGCCTAACCTTAGCGGGGACGGGTGAAAAAGAGACCCAGTACTTC.

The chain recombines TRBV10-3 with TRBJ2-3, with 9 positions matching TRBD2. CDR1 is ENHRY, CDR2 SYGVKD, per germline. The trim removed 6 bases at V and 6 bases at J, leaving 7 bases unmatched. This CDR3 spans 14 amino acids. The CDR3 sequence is CAIRDSGSPDTQYF. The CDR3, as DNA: TGTGCCATCAGGGATAGCGGGAGTCCGGATACGCAGTATTTT.

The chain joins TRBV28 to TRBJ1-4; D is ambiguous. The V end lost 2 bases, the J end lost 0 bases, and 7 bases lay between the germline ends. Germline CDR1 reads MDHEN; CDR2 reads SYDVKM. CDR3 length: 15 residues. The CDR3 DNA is TGTGCCAGCAGTTTAGAGGGCGCAACTAATGAAAAACTGTTTTTT. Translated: CASSLEGATNEKLFF.

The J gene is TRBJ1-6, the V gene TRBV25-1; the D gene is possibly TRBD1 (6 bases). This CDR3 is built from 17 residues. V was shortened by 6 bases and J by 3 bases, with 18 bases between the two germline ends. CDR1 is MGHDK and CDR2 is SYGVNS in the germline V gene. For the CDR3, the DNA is TGTGCCAGCAGGACCACAGGGAGAGGAGACTATAATTCACCCCTCCACTTT. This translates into CASRTTGRGDYNSPLHF.

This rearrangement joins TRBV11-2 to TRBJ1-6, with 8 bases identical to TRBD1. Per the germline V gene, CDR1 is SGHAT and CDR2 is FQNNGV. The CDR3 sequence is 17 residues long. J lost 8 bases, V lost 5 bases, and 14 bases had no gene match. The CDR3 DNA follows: TGTGCCAGCAGCCCCCGACAGGGGTTGGTTTACGATTCACCCCTCCACTTT. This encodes CASSPRQGLVYDSPLHF.

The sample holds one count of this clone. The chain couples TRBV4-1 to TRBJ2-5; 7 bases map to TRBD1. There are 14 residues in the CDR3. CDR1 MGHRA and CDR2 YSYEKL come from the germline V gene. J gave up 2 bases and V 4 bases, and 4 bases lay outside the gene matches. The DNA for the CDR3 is TGCGCCAGCAGCCTGCGACAGGGACAAGAGACCCAGTACTTC. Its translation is CASSLRQGQETQYF.

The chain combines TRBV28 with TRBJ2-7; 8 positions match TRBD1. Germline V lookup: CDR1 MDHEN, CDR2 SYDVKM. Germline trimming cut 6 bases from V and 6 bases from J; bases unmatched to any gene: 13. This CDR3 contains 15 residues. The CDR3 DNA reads TGTGCCAGCAGACCACAGCAGGGGGCAAGGGGCGAGCAGTACTTC. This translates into CASRPQQGARGEQYF. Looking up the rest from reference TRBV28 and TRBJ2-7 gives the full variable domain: DVKVTQSSRYLVKRTGEKVFLECVQDMDHENMFWYRQDPGLGLRLIYFSYDVKMKEKGDIPEGYSVSREKKERFSLILESASTNQTSMYLCASRPQQGARGEQYFGPGTRLTVT.

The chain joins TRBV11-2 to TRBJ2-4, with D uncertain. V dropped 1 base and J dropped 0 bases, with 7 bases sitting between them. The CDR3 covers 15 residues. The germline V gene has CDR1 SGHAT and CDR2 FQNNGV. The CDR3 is CASSLGVLAKNIQYF. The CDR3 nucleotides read TGTGCCAGCAGCTTAGGAGTTCTAGCCAAAAACATTCAGTACTTC.

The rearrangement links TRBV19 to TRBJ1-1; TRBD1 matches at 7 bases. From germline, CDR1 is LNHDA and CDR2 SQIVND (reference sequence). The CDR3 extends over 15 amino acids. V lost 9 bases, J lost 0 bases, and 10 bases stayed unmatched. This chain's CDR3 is CASNTTTGMNTEAFF. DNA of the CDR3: TGTGCCAGCAATACCACGACAGGGATGAACACTGAAGCTTTCTTT.

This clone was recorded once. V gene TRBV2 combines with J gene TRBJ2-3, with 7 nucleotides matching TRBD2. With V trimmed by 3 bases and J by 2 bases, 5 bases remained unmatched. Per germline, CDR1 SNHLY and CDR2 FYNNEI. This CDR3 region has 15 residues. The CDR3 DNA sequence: TGTGCCAGCAGTGAGGCGGGGGTACCCACAGATACGCAGTATTTT. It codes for CASSEAGVPTDTQYF. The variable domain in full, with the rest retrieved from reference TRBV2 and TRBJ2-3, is EPEVTQTPSHQVTQMGQEVILRCVPISNHLYFYWYRQILGQKVEFLVSFYNNEISEKSEIFDDQFSVERPDGSNFTLKIRSTKLEDSAMYFCASSEAGVPTDTQYFGPGTRLTVL.

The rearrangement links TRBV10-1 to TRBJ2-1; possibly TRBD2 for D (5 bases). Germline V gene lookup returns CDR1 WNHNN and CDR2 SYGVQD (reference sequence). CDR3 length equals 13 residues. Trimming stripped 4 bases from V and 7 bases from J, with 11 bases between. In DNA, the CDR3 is TGCGCCAGCAGTGCGGCTAGCTGGAATGAGCAGTTCTTC. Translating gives CASSAASWNEQFF.

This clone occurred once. The CDR3 reads CASVLTGNTEAFF. CDR3 DNA: TGTGCCAGCGTATTGACGGGGAACACTGAAGCTTTCTTT. This chain joins TRBV28 and TRBJ1-1; D unresolved. Per the germline V gene, CDR1 is MDHEN and CDR2 is SYDVKM. V was clipped by 8 bases and J by 1 base, with 11 bases between them. The CDR3 loop spans 13 amino acids.

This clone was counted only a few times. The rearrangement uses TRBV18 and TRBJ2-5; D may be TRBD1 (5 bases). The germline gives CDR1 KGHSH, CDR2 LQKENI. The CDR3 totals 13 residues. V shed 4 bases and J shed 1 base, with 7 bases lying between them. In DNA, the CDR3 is TGTGCCAGCTCACAGGGGCCCCAAGAGACCCAGTACTTC. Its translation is CASSQGPQETQYF.

The CDR3 reads CASSLRASSYNEQFF. CDR3 nucleotide sequence: TGTGCCAGCAGTTTGCGGGCGAGCTCCTACAATGAGCAGTTCTTC. The V and J genes are TRBV6-6 and TRBJ2-1; perhaps TRBD2 as D (5 bases). Germline V gene lookup returns CDR1 MNHNY and CDR2 SVGAGI (reference sequence). The CDR3 extends over 15 amino acids. V was pared by 4 bases and J by 0 bases, with 10 bases between.

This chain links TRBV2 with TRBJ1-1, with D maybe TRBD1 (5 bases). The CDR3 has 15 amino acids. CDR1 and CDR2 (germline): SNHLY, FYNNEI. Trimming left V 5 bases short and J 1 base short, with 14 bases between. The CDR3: CASSPQGLGNTEAFF. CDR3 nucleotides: TGTGCCAGCAGTCCCCAGGGCCTCGGGAACACTGAAGCTTTCTTT.

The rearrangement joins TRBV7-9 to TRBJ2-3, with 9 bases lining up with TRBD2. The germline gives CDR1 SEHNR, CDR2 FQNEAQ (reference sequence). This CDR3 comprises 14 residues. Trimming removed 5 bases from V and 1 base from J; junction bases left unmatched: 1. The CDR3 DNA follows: TGTGCCAGCAGCCCTAGCGGGGGCACAGATACGCAGTATTTT. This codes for CASSPSGGTDTQYF.

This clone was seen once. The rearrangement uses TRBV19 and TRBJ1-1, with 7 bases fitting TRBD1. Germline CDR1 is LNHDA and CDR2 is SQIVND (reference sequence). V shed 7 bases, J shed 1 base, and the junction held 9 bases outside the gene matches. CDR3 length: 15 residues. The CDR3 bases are TGTGCCAGTACCCTTGGGGGGACAGCGAACACTGAAGCTTTCTTT. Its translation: CASTLGGTANTEAFF.

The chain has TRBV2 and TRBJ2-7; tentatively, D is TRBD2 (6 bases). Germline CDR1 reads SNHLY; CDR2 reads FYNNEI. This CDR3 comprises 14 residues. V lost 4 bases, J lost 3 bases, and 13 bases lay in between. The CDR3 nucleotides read TGTGCCAGCAGTGTCATCGGAGGGGACTACGAGCAGTACTTC. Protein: CASSVIGGDYEQYF. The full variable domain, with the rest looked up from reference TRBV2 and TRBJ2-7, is EPEVTQTPSHQVTQMGQEVILRCVPISNHLYFYWYRQILGQKVEFLVSFYNNEISEKSEIFDDQFSVERPDGSNFTLKIRSTKLEDSAMYFCASSVIGGDYEQYFGPGTRLTVT.

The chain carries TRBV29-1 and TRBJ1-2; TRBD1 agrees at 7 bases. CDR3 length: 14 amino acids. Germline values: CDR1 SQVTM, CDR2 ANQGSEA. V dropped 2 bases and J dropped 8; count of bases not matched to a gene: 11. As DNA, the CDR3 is TGCAGCGTTGAAATAACACAGGGGATTGAGGGCTACACCTTC. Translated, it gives CSVEITQGIEGYTF.

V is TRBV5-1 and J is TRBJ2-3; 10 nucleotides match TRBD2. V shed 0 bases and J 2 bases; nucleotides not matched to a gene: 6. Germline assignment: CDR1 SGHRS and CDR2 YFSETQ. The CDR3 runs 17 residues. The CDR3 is CASSLESSGGNTDTQYF. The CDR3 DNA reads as TGCGCCAGCAGCTTGGAGTCTAGCGGGGGCAACACAGATACGCAGTATTTT.

The CDR3 spells CASSLTQNTEAFF. For the CDR3, the DNA is TGTGCCAGCAGCTTAACCCAGAACACTGAAGCTTTCTTT. V and J are TRBV7-3 and TRBJ1-1; no firm D call. This CDR3 is 13 amino acids long. Trimming shortened V by 0 bases and J by 1 base, and 3 bases separated the two germline ends. Germline V gene sequence: CDR1 SGHTA, CDR2 FQGTGA.

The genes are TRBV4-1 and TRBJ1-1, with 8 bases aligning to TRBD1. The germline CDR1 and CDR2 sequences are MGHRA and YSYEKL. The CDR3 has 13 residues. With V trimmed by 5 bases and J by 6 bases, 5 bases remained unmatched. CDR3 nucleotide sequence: TGCGCCAGCAGCGGACAGGGAGGGTCTGAAGCTTTCTTT. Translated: CASSGQGGSEAFF.

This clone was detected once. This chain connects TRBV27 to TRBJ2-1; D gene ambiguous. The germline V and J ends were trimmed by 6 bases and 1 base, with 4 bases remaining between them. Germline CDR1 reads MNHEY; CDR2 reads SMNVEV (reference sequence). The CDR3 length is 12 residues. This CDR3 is CASSTSYNEQFF. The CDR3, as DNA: TGTGCCAGCAGCACTTCCTACAATGAGCAGTTCTTC.

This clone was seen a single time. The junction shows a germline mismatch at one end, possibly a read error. The CDR3 reads CATSRGADSNQPQHF. The DNA of the CDR3 is TGTGCCACCAGTCGGGGGGCGGATAGCAATCAGCCCCAGCATTTT. The rearrangement joins TRBV6-5 to TRBJ1-5; perhaps TRBD1 as D (6 bases). The CDR3 extends over 15 amino acids. Germline V CDR1 and CDR2: MNHEY, SVGAGI.

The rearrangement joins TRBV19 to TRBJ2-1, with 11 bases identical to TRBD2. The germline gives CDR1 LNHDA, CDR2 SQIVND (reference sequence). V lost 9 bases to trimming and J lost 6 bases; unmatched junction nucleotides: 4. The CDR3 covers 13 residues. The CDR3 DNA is TGTGCCAGCCATACTAGCGGGAGCAATGAGCAGTTCTTC. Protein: CASHTSGSNEQFF.

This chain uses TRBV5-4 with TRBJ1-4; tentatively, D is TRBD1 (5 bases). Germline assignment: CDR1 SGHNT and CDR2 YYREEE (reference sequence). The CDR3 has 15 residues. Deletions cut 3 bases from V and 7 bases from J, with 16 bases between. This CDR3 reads CASSSRQGSSEKLFF. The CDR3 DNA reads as TGTGCCAGCAGCTCTAGGCAGGGATCCAGTGAAAAACTGTTTTTT.

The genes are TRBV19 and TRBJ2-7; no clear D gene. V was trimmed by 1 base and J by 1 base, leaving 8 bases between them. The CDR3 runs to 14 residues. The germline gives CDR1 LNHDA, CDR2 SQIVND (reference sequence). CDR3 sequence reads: CASSIGAESYEQYF. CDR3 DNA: TGTGCCAGTAGTATAGGGGCAGAGTCCTACGAGCAGTACTTC.

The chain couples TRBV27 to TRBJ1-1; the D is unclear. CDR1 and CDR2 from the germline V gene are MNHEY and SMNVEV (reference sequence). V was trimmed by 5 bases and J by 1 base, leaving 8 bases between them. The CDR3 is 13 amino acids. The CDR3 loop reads CASSPSGNTEAFF. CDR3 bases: TGTGCCAGCAGTCCATCGGGGAACACTGAAGCTTTCTTT.

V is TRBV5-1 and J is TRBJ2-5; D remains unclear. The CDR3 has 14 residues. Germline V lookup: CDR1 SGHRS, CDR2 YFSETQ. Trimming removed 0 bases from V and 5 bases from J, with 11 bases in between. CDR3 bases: TGCGCCAGCAGCTTGGATCTAGTTTTGGAGACCCAGTACTTC. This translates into CASSLDLVLETQYF.